This is a list of T cell receptor beta chains from one sample in a study of neurological immune-mediated disorders. In TCRdb, the 5' RACE reads were re-called with MiXCR into one record per CDR3 protein. The data contain 74,000 or so distinct CDR3 sequences, about 9.5% of them singletons. Sequencing was carried out using PBMCs. These receptors were collected from a man in his fifties or sixties in good health. Each CDR3 is given with its conserved first and last residue. The D gene is left open where the match is weak. Only some rows state a clone size, as once, few, many or a class for expanded clones.

CDR3 DNA	CDR3 protein	D gene	V gene	J gene	clone size
TGTGCCAGCTCACCACTCGAGGGGGCAACTGAAGCTTTCTTT	CASSPLEGATEAFF	TRBD1	TRBV18	TRBJ1-1	many
TGTGCCAGCAGCTTGCAGGGGGCGAAGTACGAGCAGTACTTC	CASSLQGAKYEQYF	TRBD1	TRBV5-5	TRBJ2-7	many
TGCAGTGCTAGAGATCAGGACAGGGGGCGAAATGGCTACACCTTC	CSARDQDRGRNGYTF	TRBD1	TRBV20-1	TRBJ1-2	-
TGCGCCAGCAGCTTGGCGTCTAGCGGGAGAATAGCAGATACGCAGTATTTT	CASSLASSGRIADTQYF	TRBD2	TRBV5-1	TRBJ2-3	many
TGCGCCAGCAGCCCACAGGGTAGGTTGGATCAGCCCCAGCATTTT	CASSPQGRLDQPQHF	-	TRBV5-1	TRBJ1-5	many
TGTGCCAGCAGCTTCGACGCCGGCCAGTTCTTC	CASSFDAGQFF	-	TRBV9	TRBJ2-1	many
TGTGCCAGCAGCTTGGTTTTGCAGGCAGATACGCAGTATTTT	CASSLVLQADTQYF	-	TRBV7-9	TRBJ2-3	many
TGTGCCAGCAGCTTAGTATTCGTGGTCACAGATACGCAGTATTTT	CASSLVFVVTDTQYF	-	TRBV7-2	TRBJ2-3	-
TGCGCCAGCAGCTCCATCGCCGGGACCGCGTCCGTATACGAGCAGTACTTC	CASSSIAGTASVYEQYF	-	TRBV5-1	TRBJ2-7	-
TGTGCCAGCTCACCACCGGCAGGGTACGGCAACGAGCAGTACTTC	CASSPPAGYGNEQYF	-	TRBV18	TRBJ2-7	many
TGTGCCAGCGTTCACAGCGACTTGTACCAAGAGACCCAGTACTTC	CASVHSDLYQETQYF	-	TRBV12-3/TRBV12-4	TRBJ2-5	many
TGCGCCAGCAGCTTGGAGGGCTTCTCTGGGGCCAACGTCCTGACTTTC	CASSLEGFSGANVLTF	-	TRBV5-1	TRBJ2-6	many
TGTGTCAGCAGGATATTCGGGACAGAGAATTACGAGCAGTACTTC	CVSRIFGTENYEQYF	TRBD1	TRBV28	TRBJ2-7	many
TGTGCCAGCAGTACTAGCGGGGTGACCGGGGAGCTGTTTTTT	CASSTSGVTGELFF	TRBD2	TRBV12-3/TRBV12-4	TRBJ2-2	many
TGTGCCAGCAGACCAGGGCGGCGGGATGAAAAACTGTTTTTT	CASRPGRRDEKLFF	-	TRBV12-3/TRBV12-4	TRBJ1-4	many
TGCGCCAGCAGCTTGGGGGGTCAGGGCACAGATACGCAGTATTTT	CASSLGGQGTDTQYF	-	TRBV5-1	TRBJ2-3	many
TGTGCCAGCAGCTCGAGTCCTAGAACAGGGAACACTGAAGCTTTCTTT	CASSSSPRTGNTEAFF	-	TRBV7-9	TRBJ1-1	few
TGTGCCAGCAGCCACAGAGTGTATGCTGGGGCCAACGTCCTGACTTTC	CASSHRVYAGANVLTF	-	TRBV7-6	TRBJ2-6	-
TGTGCCAGCAGCCCGGCGGGGGTTCAGACCCAGTACTTC	CASSPAGVQTQYF	TRBD2	TRBV7-3	TRBJ2-5	many
TGTGCCAGCATCTTTTCCCGGGACAGGGGGCAGGGCGGGGAGCTGTTTTTT	CASIFSRDRGQGGELFF	TRBD1	TRBV12-3/TRBV12-4	TRBJ2-2	-
TGTGCCAGCAGCCGACGGTTCATAGAGACCCAGTACTTC	CASSRRFIETQYF	-	TRBV3-1	TRBJ2-5	many
TGTGCCAGCAGCCCGAACTATCGCACAGATACGCAGTATTTT	CASSPNYRTDTQYF	-	TRBV7-2	TRBJ2-3	many
TGTGCCGTTCAGGGACAGCTTAACTATGGCTACACCTTC	CAVQGQLNYGYTF	TRBD1	TRBV12-3/TRBV12-4	TRBJ1-2	many
TGCGCCAGCAGCTTGGCCCCGGGGGCGCGAGAGCAGTACTTC	CASSLAPGAREQYF	-	TRBV5-1	TRBJ2-7	many
TGCGCCAGCAGCTTGGAAGGTGGGGGCGAGGAGACCCAGTACTTC	CASSLEGGGEETQYF	-	TRBV5-1	TRBJ2-5	many
TGCGCCAGCAGCTTAGGACCAGAGACCCAGTACTTC	CASSLGPETQYF	-	TRBV5-1	TRBJ2-5	many
TGCGCCAGCAGCTTGGAGCGGGAGGTTGTTGAGCAGTTCTTC	CASSLEREVVEQFF	TRBD2	TRBV5-1	TRBJ2-1	many
TGTGCCAGCAGCTTAGGGACTAGCACAGATACGCAGTATTTT	CASSLGTSTDTQYF	-	TRBV7-8	TRBJ2-3	few
TGTGCCAGTAGTAAACGGACAGAGTACCAAGAGACCCAGTACTTC	CASSKRTEYQETQYF	-	TRBV19	TRBJ2-5	-
TGTGCCAGCAGTCCTGGAAGGGGCTACGAGCAGTACTTC	CASSPGRGYEQYF	-	TRBV27	TRBJ2-7	many
TGTGCCAGCAACACCTACCGAACAGGGGTTCAGGCCCTCCACTTT	CASNTYRTGVQALHF	TRBD1	TRBV5-6	TRBJ1-6	many
TGTGCCAGCAGCCCCGGGACTAGCGGGAATTACAATGAGCAGTTCTTC	CASSPGTSGNYNEQFF	TRBD2	TRBV7-2	TRBJ2-1	many
TGTGCCAGCTCACCGGCCGGACAGGGGGTTGGAGCGAGGTATGGCTACACCTTC	CASSPAGQGVGARYGYTF	TRBD1	TRBV18	TRBJ1-2	few
TGTGCCAGCACCCATGGAGGGGAGGGGACTTACAATGAGCAGTTCTTC	CASTHGGEGTYNEQFF	TRBD2	TRBV5-5	TRBJ2-1	many
TGTGCCAGCAGTTTAGAGGGTCTTGAGCAGTTCTTC	CASSLEGLEQFF	-	TRBV12-3/TRBV12-4	TRBJ2-1	many
TGCGCCAGCAGCTTTCAGGGGCTTTTGAACACCGGGGAGCTGTTTTTT	CASSFQGLLNTGELFF	-	TRBV5-1	TRBJ2-2	many
TGTGCCAGCAGTTCCGGACAGGTTGACGGGGAGCTGTTTTTT	CASSSGQVDGELFF	TRBD1	TRBV28	TRBJ2-2	many
TGTGCCAGTAATAAAGAGGGTTTACGGCAGCCCCAGCATTTT	CASNKEGLRQPQHF	-	TRBV12-3/TRBV12-4	TRBJ1-5	many
TGCAGCGTTGGAGGGAGGGGCACTGAAGCTTTCTTT	CSVGGRGTEAFF	-	TRBV29-1	TRBJ1-1	many
TGTGCCAGCAGCCAAAAGCGGCGGCTAGCGGGAGTCTGGGGCGGGGAGCTGTTTTTT	CASSQKRRLAGVWGGELFF	TRBD2	TRBV3-1	TRBJ2-2	many
TGCGCCAGCAGCTTGGTGACAGGGGACTTGAAAGGTCATTCACCCCTCCACTTT	CASSLVTGDLKGHSPLHF	TRBD1	TRBV5-1	TRBJ1-6	many